This T cell receptor (beta chain) was sequenced in a study of T cells in Graves' hyperthyroidism and ophthalmopathy. Amplified TCR beta CDR3 regions came from RNA transcripts. When the TCR CDR3 underwent first-round RT-PCR, the HTBI primer set was used. TCRdb itself ran the multiplex PCR reads through MiXCR, one entry per CDR3 protein. The sample lists 600,000 to 700,000 distinct CDR3 sequences, 14% to 15% occurring once. The CDR3 consists of 19 residues. Trimming removed 0 bases from V and 2 bases from J; junction bases left unmatched: 16. The germline gives CDR1 MGHRA, CDR2 YSYEKL. Study-wide points: In blood, most of the thyroid clonotypes expanded above 0.001 were also present.

A note on this clonotype: Its antigen is as yet unknown.

The rearrangement uses TRBV4-1 and TRBJ2-7, with 7 bases aligning to TRBD2. The TCR sequence derives from a woman aged 35 to 49 with Graves' ophthalmopathy. Sequences were obtained from blood. The chain's CDR3 is CASSQEGGSAGAYTYEQYF. CDR3 DNA: TGCGCCAGCAGCCAAGAGGGGGGGTCCGCGGGAGCGTATACCTACGAGCAGTACTTC.